This paragraph reports one TCR beta chain. This specimen comes from a study of tumor-infiltrating lymphocytes in oesophageal squamous cell carcinoma. TCRdb processed the PCR reads anew with MiXCR; each CDR3 protein has one entry. Of almost 20,000 distinct CDR3 sequences in the sample, 40% to 45% were seen once. V was pared by 2 bases and J by 3 bases, with 8 bases between. This CDR3 comprises 14 residues. Per germline, CDR1 SGHTA and CDR2 FQGTGA. This receptor was taken from a male donor with esophageal squamous cell carcinoma. The material sequenced was normal esophageal tissue next to the tumor. V gene TRBV7-3 combines with J gene TRBJ2-1; D may be TRBD2 (5 bases). This CDR3 reads CASSLEGDYNEQFF. The CDR3 DNA sequence: TGTGCCAGCAGCTTAGAGGGAGACTACAATGAGCAGTTCTTC. The entire variable domain, with the rest obtained from reference TRBV7-3 and TRBJ2-1, is as follows: GAGVSQTPSNKVTEKGKYVELRCDPISGHTALYWYRQSLGQGPEFLIYFQGTGAADDSGLPNDRFFAVRPEGSVSTLKIQRTERGDSAVYLCASSLEGDYNEQFFGPGTRLTVL.